A selection of T cell receptor beta chains follows, all from one sample in a study of T-cell reconstitution after alpha-beta-depleted transplantation in children. TCRdb recomputed calls from the PCR reads with MiXCR, one row per CDR3 protein. The sample comprises 400,000 to 500,000 distinct CDR3 sequences, approximately 11% of which are singletons, and roughly 5.1% rests with the top ten. The specimen comprised PBMCs from the stem cell graft donor, sampled from the stem cell graft. These TCRs come from a human donor who donated a stem cell graft to a child with acute myeloid leukemia. Each CDR3 is given with its conserved first and last residue. The order of the fields is clone size, V gene, J gene, D gene, CDR3 protein, CDR3 DNA. The D gene is left open where the match is weak. Not every row has a clone size; where given, it reads once, few, many or a size class.

abundance: NA; v_gene: TRBV7-2; j_gene: TRBJ2-7; d_gene: NA; CDR3aa: CASSLGRGLSYEQYF; CDR3nt: TGTGCCAGCAGCTTAGGCAGGGGCCTCTCCTACGAGCAGTACTTC
abundance: many; v_gene: TRBV6-5; j_gene: TRBJ1-3; d_gene: NA; CDR3aa: CASSKQVLSGNTIYF; CDR3nt: TGTGCCAGCAGCAAACAGGTCTTATCTGGAAACACCATATATTTT
abundance: NA; v_gene: TRBV20-1; j_gene: TRBJ2-3; d_gene: NA; CDR3aa: CSARGVGGRRGTDTQYF; CDR3nt: TGCAGTGCTAGAGGGGTAGGGGGGAGGAGGGGCACAGATACGCAGTATTTT
abundance: NA; v_gene: TRBV10-3; j_gene: TRBJ2-2; d_gene: TRBD2; CDR3aa: CAISWTSGNTGELFF; CDR3nt: TGTGCCATCAGTTGGACTAGCGGGAACACCGGGGAGCTGTTTTTT
abundance: NA; v_gene: TRBV11-3; j_gene: TRBJ2-1; d_gene: NA; CDR3aa: CASSLYGAESSYNEQFF; CDR3nt: TGTGCCAGCAGCTTATATGGAGCGGAAAGCTCCTACAATGAGCAGTTCTTC
abundance: many; v_gene: TRBV7-6; j_gene: TRBJ2-5; d_gene: TRBD1; CDR3aa: CASSLRTGSQETQYF; CDR3nt: TGTGCCAGCAGCTTACGGACAGGGAGCCAAGAGACCCAGTACTTC
abundance: NA; v_gene: TRBV25-1; j_gene: TRBJ1-3; d_gene: NA; CDR3aa: CASSEGQFLIGNTIYF; CDR3nt: TGTGCCAGCAGTGAGGGGCAGTTCCTAATCGGAAACACCATATATTTT
abundance: NA; v_gene: TRBV5-1; j_gene: TRBJ1-5; d_gene: TRBD1; CDR3aa: CASSLGGQFQPQHF; CDR3nt: TGCGCCAGCAGCTTGGGGGGACAGTTTCAGCCCCAGCATTTT
abundance: few; v_gene: TRBV12-3/TRBV12-4; j_gene: TRBJ2-3; d_gene: TRBD1; CDR3aa: CASSFWDRGRTGRLVLGTDTQYF; CDR3nt: TGTGCCAGCAGTTTCTGGGACAGGGGGCGCACAGGACGTTTGGTACTCGGCACAGATACGCAGTATTTT
abundance: NA; v_gene: TRBV10-3; j_gene: TRBJ2-3; d_gene: TRBD1; CDR3aa: CAISGTGMVDTQYF; CDR3nt: TGTGCCATCAGCGGGACAGGGATGGTAGATACGCAGTATTTT
abundance: many; v_gene: TRBV9; j_gene: TRBJ2-4; d_gene: NA; CDR3aa: CASSPPSNIQYF; CDR3nt: TGTGCCAGCAGCCCACCTAGCAACATTCAGTACTTC
abundance: many; v_gene: TRBV20-1; j_gene: TRBJ2-3; d_gene: NA; CDR3aa: CSASGRGNTDTQYF; CDR3nt: TGCAGTGCTAGCGGCAGAGGGAACACAGATACGCAGTATTTT
abundance: many; v_gene: TRBV7-7; j_gene: TRBJ2-5; d_gene: NA; CDR3aa: CASSLGVGETQYF; CDR3nt: TGTGCTAGCAGCTTGGGGGTAGGAGAGACCCAGTACTTC
abundance: few; v_gene: TRBV5-1; j_gene: TRBJ2-4; d_gene: NA; CDR3aa: CASSLEGRAVTKNIQYF; CDR3nt: TGCGCCAGCAGCTTGGAGGGCAGGGCGGTAACCAAAAACATTCAGTACTTC
abundance: few; v_gene: TRBV5-1; j_gene: TRBJ2-4; d_gene: TRBD2; CDR3aa: CASSLELASGGDIQYF; CDR3nt: TGCGCCAGCAGCTTGGAGTTGGCTAGCGGGGGAGACATTCAGTACTTC
abundance: NA; v_gene: TRBV18; j_gene: TRBJ1-2; d_gene: NA; CDR3aa: CASSPLSDHYGYTF; CDR3nt: TGTGCCAGCTCACCACTTTCGGACCACTATGGCTACACCTTC
abundance: many; v_gene: TRBV5-6; j_gene: TRBJ1-1; d_gene: TRBD1; CDR3aa: CASSHRGRKAFF; CDR3nt: TGTGCCAGCAGTCACAGGGGGCGCAAAGCTTTCTTT
abundance: NA; v_gene: TRBV20-1; j_gene: TRBJ2-6; d_gene: NA; CDR3aa: CSARDLAAYSGANVLTF; CDR3nt: TGCAGTGCTAGAGATCTCGCAGCCTACTCTGGGGCCAACGTCCTGACTTTC
abundance: NA; v_gene: TRBV6-1; j_gene: TRBJ2-5; d_gene: TRBD1; CDR3aa: CASNIQGEPETQYF; CDR3nt: TGTGCCAGCAATATACAGGGGGAACCGGAGACCCAGTACTTC
abundance: NA; v_gene: TRBV12-3/TRBV12-4; j_gene: TRBJ2-7; d_gene: NA; CDR3aa: CASSQRGAAYEQYF; CDR3nt: TGTGCCAGCAGCCAGAGGGGAGCGGCCTACGAGCAGTACTTC
abundance: few; v_gene: TRBV21-1; j_gene: TRBJ2-7; d_gene: NA; CDR3aa: CASSRKGNYEQYF; CDR3nt: TGTGCCAGCTCCCGGAAGGGGAACTACGAGCAGTACTTC
abundance: once; v_gene: TRBV18; j_gene: TRBJ1-4; d_gene: NA; CDR3aa: CASSFQSGEKLFF; CDR3nt: TGTGCCAGCTCATTTCAATCCGGGGAAAAACTGTTTTTT